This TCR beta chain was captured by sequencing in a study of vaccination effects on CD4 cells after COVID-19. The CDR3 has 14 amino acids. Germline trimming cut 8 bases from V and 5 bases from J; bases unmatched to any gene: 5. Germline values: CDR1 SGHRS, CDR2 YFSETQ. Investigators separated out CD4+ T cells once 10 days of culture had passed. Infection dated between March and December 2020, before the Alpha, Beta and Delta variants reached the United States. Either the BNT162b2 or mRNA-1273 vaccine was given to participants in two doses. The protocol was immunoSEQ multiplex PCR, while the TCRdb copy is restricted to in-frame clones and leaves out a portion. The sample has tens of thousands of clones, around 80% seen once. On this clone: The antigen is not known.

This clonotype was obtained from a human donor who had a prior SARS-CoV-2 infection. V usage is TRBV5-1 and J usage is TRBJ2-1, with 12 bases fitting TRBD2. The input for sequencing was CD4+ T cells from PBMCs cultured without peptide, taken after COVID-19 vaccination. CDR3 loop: CASARTSGNNEQFF. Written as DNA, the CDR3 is TGCGCCAGTGCCCGGACTAGCGGGAACAATGAGCAGTTCTTC. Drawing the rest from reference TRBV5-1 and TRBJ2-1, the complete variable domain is KAGVTQTPRYLIKTRGQQVTLSCSPISGHRSVSWYQQTPGQGLQFLFEYFSETQRNKGNFPGRFSGRQFSNSRSEMNVSTLELGDSALYLCASARTSGNNEQFFGPGTRLTVL.